This T cell receptor (beta chain) was captured in a study of Ad26.COV2.S vaccination and SARS-CoV-2 variants (dated by TCRdb to about 2021). A note on the overall study: Vaccine-arm donors came from COV1001, a multicentre, randomized, double-blind, placebo-controlled phase I-IIa trial of Ad26.COV2.S in healthy adults. Ad26.COV2.S was administered intramuscularly at a dose of 5x10^10 or 1x10^11 viral particles, either as one shot or as two shots given 56 days apart. TCRbeta repertoire sequencing served as the tool for gauging how specific and how broad the SARS-CoV-2-reactive T cell receptors were following Ad26.COV2.S vaccination. The TCR-sequenced set comprised roughly 30 samples: about 19 Ad26.COV2.S vaccine recipients, 5 placebo recipients and 8 SARS-CoV-2 convalescent individuals. Trial participants were randomized into five groups of five: low-dose or high-dose Ad26.COV2.S given once or twice, or placebo on both occasions. Blinding of investigators to trial group allocation was maintained during experiments and outcome assessment. Beyond this particular receptor, the publication reports: After vaccination, spike-specific CD8+ and CD4+ T cell responses were reported to show substantial breadth. The authors noted that the TCR breadth and depth analyses may have underestimated total T cell responses. The study was not powered for comparison of responses between vaccine doses or regimens. Compared with placebo recipients, Ad26.COV2.S recipients showed higher spike-specific TCR breadth (P = 0.0014). Non-spike TCR breadth was comparable between vaccine and placebo recipients, consistent with the vaccine containing only spike.

The immunoSEQ Assay was the method used to sequence TCRbeta CDR3 regions. After extraction, genomic DNA underwent amplification by bias-controlled multiplex PCR, followed by high-throughput sequencing. The paper's data handling went like this. To quantify the absolute abundance of each unique TCRbeta CDR3 region, sequences were collapsed and filtered. T cell fraction was estimated by normalizing TCRbeta template counts to usable DNA, with usable DNA measured through amplification of reference genes found in all nucleated cells. Repertoire TCRs were annotated as SARS-CoV-2-specific when V gene, CDR3 amino acid sequence and J gene were exactly matched to a known reactive TCR set. The reference SARS-CoV-2 TCR set came from MIRA and was filtered for enrichment in COVID-19-positive ImmuneCODE repertoires, removing public or cross-reactive TCRs. Using the MIRA antigens, annotated TCRs were further analysed by specific ORF or by position within an ORF. Breadth was defined as annotated unique rearrangements over total unique productive rearrangements; depth was the summed frequency of those rearrangements. Two-sided Wilcoxon rank-sum tests were applied when comparing TCR breadth between groups. TCRdb limited this immuneACCESS table to in-frame rearrangements with V and J called. A share of clones is missing; checked studies link under half to unresolved V genes, and the rest is unexplained. V, J and clone size are those of that table, while D and trimming were read from the DNA. The sample has a few hundred thousand clones on record, 80% to 90% of them singletons. The ten most abundant clones make up 3.4% of the sample.

In light of the paper, this sample's treatment or condition label describes: about 20 received Ad26.COV2.S at low or high dose, single or two shots; 5 received placebo; per-sample allocation not given. Repertoires of vaccine and placebo recipients were sequenced from samples taken on day 63 after the first injection. Between 29 July and 7 August 2020, Cohort 1b enrolled fewer than 30 adults aged 18-55 years at one site in Boston, USA. Ad26.COV2.S was a replication-incompetent adenovirus type 26 vector expressing a prefusion-stabilized SARS-CoV-2 spike protein from the original Wuhan strain. Details on this clone: Its antigen target is currently unknown. One base away there is no much larger clone; base qualities are not given.

The receptor's source is a person between 18 and 65 years old who received the Ad26.COV2.S COVID-19 vaccine or a placebo. This specimen consisted of peripheral blood, obtained in a trial of Ad26.COV2.S vaccine versus placebo.

The encoded CDR3 is CAWSVLGPEAFF. The bases read TGTGCCTGGAGTGTACTGGGGCCTGAAGCTTTCTTT. This chain joins TRBV30 to TRBJ1-1; the D gene is possibly TRBD1, with 5 bases matching. CDR1 and CDR2, per the germline V gene (reference sequence), are GTSNPN and SVGIG. V and J lose 0 bases and 6 bases, and a span of 8 bases separates them. Including cysteine and phenylalanine, the CDR3 has 12 amino acids. Just the 36-base CDR3 DNA is kept, in frame starting at base 1.